This TCR beta chain is drawn from a study of blood T cell repertoires in COVID-19. Study in general: Some COVID-19 samples were acute and others convalescent; all came from the United States, Italy and Spain. The analysed material was cDNA or gDNA that came from T cells, B-cell-depleted T cells, or PBMCs.

In the original analysis: Estimated nucleated cell counts came from reference gene primer amplification. Sequenced by immunoSEQ multiplex PCR; TCRdb stores in-frame clones only, minus some. Clone size and V and J calls were adopted from that table, with D and trimming inferred from the DNA. In the table there are about 100,000 clones, 85% to 95% of which are singletons. This CDR3 comprises 13 residues. Looked up from germline, CDR1 is MDHEN and CDR2 is SYDVKM. V dropped 5 bases and J dropped 1 base, with 9 bases sitting between them. V is TRBV28 and J is TRBJ2-7, with D maybe TRBD1 (5 bases). The source material was peripheral blood. This TCR derives from a man aged 45-65 years with active COVID-19. The CDR3 DNA reads TGTGCCAGCAGTCCTGGACAATCCTACGAGCAGTACTTC. Translated, it gives CASSPGQSYEQYF.